This TCR beta chain was identified in a study of CD8 T cells in ankylosing spondylitis. CDR1 and CDR2 from the germline V gene are SGHRS and YFSETQ. The CDR3 length is 15 residues. Losses at the gene ends were 4 bases for V and 3 bases for J; bases not matched to a gene: 3. Researchers built TCR beta libraries using quantitative 5'-RACE with molecular barcodes. TCRdb called the 5' RACE reads again in MiXCR, with one record for every CDR3 protein. The table records hundreds of thousands of distinct CDR3 sequences, 20% to 30% of them present only once. This clonotype was observed a handful of times. What it binds is not known. Points from the study as a whole: Typical of ankylosing spondylitis blood, it appeared, was a TCR beta motif of seven to nine highly homologous variants.

Sequencing was done on a sample of blood, either unsorted or a sorted T cell fraction (not recorded which). This sequence was found in a male donor with ankylosing spondylitis. J is TRBJ2-2 and V is TRBV5-1; 10 nucleotides line up with TRBD1. The CDR3 DNA reads TGCGCCAGCAGCGTGACAGGGGGCGACACCGGGGAGCTGTTTTTT. It yields the protein CASSVTGGDTGELFF.